This TCR beta chain was retrieved from a study of T cells expressing NK-cell markers. Study summary: Sorted CD3+CD56+NKG2C+, CD3+CD56+NKG2C- and CD3+CD56-NKG2C+ T-cell subsets were beta-chain profiled.

One entry per CDR3 protein, without DNA, is what TCRdb gives after re-calling the 5' RACE reads. Its table lists 400,000 to 500,000 distinct CDR3 sequences. CDR3 length: 11 amino acids. Germline-derived CDR1 and CDR2 are MDHEN and SYDVKM. The sequence was collected from a woman aged 18 to 69 in good health. Sequences were obtained from blood T cells: a sorted CD56 or NKG2C T cell subset, CD4+ or CD8+ T cells, or bulk PBMC T cells (not recorded which). This rearrangement joins TRBV28 to TRBJ2-7. CDR3 loop: CAASGGYEQYF.